This TCR beta chain comes out of a study of regulatory T cells in long-lasting Graves disease. Documented time point: persistent/refractory GD, antithyroid drugs over 5 years with positive TRAb. Making the TCR library involved RNA that had been extracted from PBMCs. The table lists this clonotype with many counts. Libraries of TCR beta came from iRepertoire HTBI primers plus Arm-PCR of CDR3 regions. TCRdb re-analysed the multiplex PCR reads in MiXCR, keeping a single row per CDR3 protein. The sample lists some 280,000 distinct CDR3 sequences, approximately 20% occurring once. V was cut by 1 base and J by 4 bases, with 7 bases left in between. CDR1 and CDR2 from the germline V gene are MNHEY and SMNVEV (reference sequence). CDR3 size: 14 residues.

The rearrangement joins TRBV27 to TRBJ1-4; D unresolved. The receptor's source is a female donor with Graves disease. This specimen was peripheral blood mononuclear cells (PBMCs), taken when the disease was refractory, from a patient treated with antithyroid drugs. For the CDR3, the DNA is TGTGCCAGCAGTTTATTAGAGGGTAATGAAAAACTGTTTTTT. Translating it yields CASSLLEGNEKLFF. The variable domain in full, completed from reference TRBV27 and TRBJ1-4, reads EAQVTQNPRYLITVTGKKLTVTCSQNMNHEYMSWYRQDPGLGLRQIYYSMNVEVTDKGDVPEGYKVSRKEKRNFPLILESPSPNQTSLYFCASSLLEGNEKLFFGSGTQLSVL.